The 30 T cell receptor beta chains below were found in one sample sequenced in a study of human T cells and chemical hapten exposure. Time point here: pre-sensitization, week 0. The treatment denotes: therapeutic diphenylcyclopropenone sensitization with weekly scalp DPC. TCRdb reprocessed the RACE reads via MiXCR and lists one record per CDR3 protein. The table lists approximately 370,000 distinct CDR3 sequences, about 5% of them singletons. Source: whole blood, taken in connection with sensitization to the hapten diphenylcyclopropenone (DPC). These receptors all come from a woman aged 18-35 years with alopecia areata. Some clones in this sample may be carry-over from other donors' samples.

The chain joins TRBV12-3 or TRBV12-4 to TRBJ1-3, with a possible D match to TRBD1 (6 bases). The CDR3 runs to 14 residues. Trimming removed 8 bases at V and 3 bases at J, with 14 bases between. The CDR3 sequence is CASSGVQVGNTIYF. The CDR3 bases are TGTGCCAGCTCAGGGGTTCAGGTTGGAAACACCATATATTTT.

There are a few counts of this clonotype. The chain couples TRBV4-3 to TRBJ2-7; TRBD1 aligns across 9 bases. V lost 4 bases, J lost 2 bases, and 6 bases stayed unmatched. Germline CDR1 is LGHNA and CDR2 is YSLEER. The CDR3 is made up of 15 amino acids. DNA of the CDR3: TGCGCCAGCAGCCCGTCGACAGGGGGGACCTACGAGCAGTACTTC. Its translation: CASSPSTGGTYEQYF.

The chain employs TRBV20-1 and TRBJ2-4, with unresolved D. The V end lost 0 bases, the J end lost 1 base, and 16 bases lay between the germline ends. CDR3 length: 17 residues. Germline V gene sequence: CDR1 DFQATT, CDR2 SNEGSKA (reference sequence). CDR3 in amino acids: CSARDWPTPVAKNIQYF. In nucleotides, the CDR3 is TGCAGTGCTAGAGATTGGCCCACCCCGGTTGCCAAAAACATTCAGTACTTC.

This clonotype was picked up many times. The chain has TRBV6-5 and TRBJ2-3; unclear D gene. The CDR3 is 16 residues long. V was cut by 4 bases and J by 0 bases, with 14 bases left in between. Germline V gives CDR1 MNHEY, CDR2 SVGAGI. CDR3 loop: CASSFGRTTSTDTQYF. CDR3 DNA: TGTGCCAGCAGTTTCGGGCGGACGACTAGCACAGATACGCAGTATTTT.

This chain connects TRBV19 to TRBJ2-7, with D possibly matching TRBD1 (5 bases). This CDR3 spans 14 amino acids. The V gene's germline CDR1 is LNHDA and CDR2 SQIVND (reference sequence). Between the trimmed V and J ends, which lost 6 bases and 2 bases, there was a span of 14 bases. The CDR3 bases are TGTGCCAGTAGGTCAGGGCAGGGCGCCTACGAGCAGTACTTC. It codes for CASRSGQGAYEQYF.

This chain uses TRBV7-9 with TRBJ1-5; 8 bases match TRBD1. The CDR3 covers 15 residues. Per the germline V gene, CDR1 is SEHNR and CDR2 is FQNEAQ (reference sequence). With V trimmed by 4 bases and J by 3 bases, 5 bases remained unmatched. The CDR3 here is CASSSGQGNNQPQHF. Written as DNA, the CDR3 is TGTGCCAGCAGCTCTGGACAGGGAAACAATCAGCCCCAGCATTTT.

Many counts were recorded for this clonotype. This chain uses TRBV7-2 with TRBJ1-2, with 9 bases identical to TRBD1. Germline V lookup: CDR1 SGHTA, CDR2 FQGNSA. The length of the CDR3 is 15 residues. V lost 2 bases and J lost 4; bases outside the gene matches: 5. CDR3 loop: CASSLIRDRAYGYTF. The CDR3 DNA follows: TGTGCCAGCAGCTTAATTAGGGACAGGGCCTATGGCTACACCTTC.

This clonotype was detected only a few times. V and J are TRBV7-9 and TRBJ2-1; perhaps TRBD2 as D (7 bases). Trimming pared 3 bases from V and 4 bases from J, leaving 13 bases between. Germline assignment: CDR1 SEHNR and CDR2 FQNEAQ (reference sequence). This CDR3 has 15 amino acids. DNA for the CDR3: TGTGCCAGCAGCTTGGGCGGGGGCCAGTACAATGAGCAGTTCTTC. It encodes CASSLGGGQYNEQFF.

There are a few counts of this clonotype. The chain joins TRBV7-2 to TRBJ1-1, with TRBD1 matching 9 bases. The CDR3 is made up of 14 amino acids. Germline assignment: CDR1 SGHTA and CDR2 FQGNSA. With V trimmed by 6 bases and J by 5 bases, 7 bases remained unmatched. In nucleotides, the CDR3 is TGTGCCAGCAGTGTACAGGGGGCTGGGACTGAAGCTTTCTTT. It specifies CASSVQGAGTEAFF.

This clonotype was recorded many times. The chain carries TRBV7-6 and TRBJ1-1, with TRBD1 identical over 9 bases. The V gene's germline CDR1 is SGHVS and CDR2 FNYEAQ. This CDR3 contains 16 residues. V was clipped by 6 bases and J by 0 bases; unmatched bases: 8. For the CDR3, the DNA is TGTGCCAGCAGTGAGGGACAGGGCTTAATGAACACTGAAGCTTTCTTT. Amino acids: CASSEGQGLMNTEAFF.

This clonotype was seen more than once but under ten times. The chain couples TRBV4-3 to TRBJ1-6; maybe TRBD1 (5 bases). CDR3 length: 16 residues. From germline, CDR1 is LGHNA and CDR2 YSLEER. V gave up 1 base and J gave up 2 bases, with 9 bases separating them. The CDR3 DNA is TGCGCCAGCAGCCAAGTAAAGGGGCCCTATAATTCACCCCTCCACTTT. This gives the protein CASSQVKGPYNSPLHF.

This clonotype was seen only a few times. V gene TRBV27 combines with J gene TRBJ2-2; the D is unclear. CDR1 and CDR2 (germline): MNHEY, SMNVEV (reference sequence). The V gene lost 5 bases and the J gene lost 4 bases, with 14 bases spanning the gap. CDR3 size: 15 residues. The CDR3 DNA reads TGTGCCAGCAGTCCGGGTCCTCAATCCACCGGGGAGCTGTTTTTT. Translated, it gives CASSPGPQSTGELFF.

This clonotype was detected only a few times. This rearrangement joins TRBV12-3 or TRBV12-4 to TRBJ2-7; 11 bases agree with TRBD2. There are 15 residues in the CDR3. J gave up 5 bases and V 6 bases, and 9 bases lay outside the gene matches. This CDR3 reads CASSHPSGGIDEQYF. Here the CDR3 DNA reads TGTGCCAGCAGCCATCCTAGCGGGGGGATTGACGAGCAGTACTTC.

The V and J genes are TRBV29-1 and TRBJ1-5, with D unresolved. Germline CDR1 SQVTM, CDR2 ANQGSEA. This CDR3 is built from 13 residues. Trimming shortened V by 4 bases and J by 5 bases, and 12 bases separated the two germline ends. CDR3 residues: CSVGTDGDQPQHF. CDR3 nucleotides: TGCAGCGTTGGTACAGATGGGGATCAGCCCCAGCATTTT.

This clonotype was picked up a small number of times. V is TRBV7-2 and J is TRBJ2-3, with D unresolved. Trimming left V 0 bases short and J 0 bases short, with 10 bases between. This CDR3 region has 16 residues. Germline V gives CDR1 SGHTA, CDR2 FQGNSA. The CDR3 region has the DNA TGTGCCAGCAGCTTAGCGTCCTTAACTAGCACAGATACGCAGTATTTT. Residues: CASSLASLTSTDTQYF.

The chain combines TRBV7-3 with TRBJ2-3; the D is unclear. CDR1 is SGHTA, CDR2 FQGTGA, per germline. V was pared by 5 bases and J by 4 bases, with 7 bases between. The CDR3 spans 12 residues. CDR3: CASSQTSDTQYF. The CDR3 bases are TGTGCCAGCAGCCAGACATCAGATACGCAGTATTTT.

This clonotype was recorded at least ten times. The V and J genes are TRBV20-1 and TRBJ2-3; no clear D gene. Trimming cost V 1 base and J 0 bases, with 8 bases left between them. Germline V gives CDR1 DFQATT, CDR2 SNEGSKA (reference sequence). CDR3 length: 14 residues. The CDR3 spells CSARGLGSTDTQYF. The CDR3 DNA reads TGCAGTGCTAGAGGTCTCGGGAGCACAGATACGCAGTATTTT.

This clonotype was counted many times. J is TRBJ2-3 and V is TRBV29-1, with 7 bases aligning to TRBD1. V trimming: 1 base; J trimming: 1 base; junction bases outside the gene matches: 5. The CDR3 covers 15 residues. CDR1 SQVTM and CDR2 ANQGSEA come from the germline V gene. The CDR3 region has the DNA TGCAGCGTTGAAGGTTTCGGACAGGGCACAGATACGCAGTATTTT. Encoded protein: CSVEGFGQGTDTQYF.

This clonotype was seen a few times. The J gene is TRBJ2-3, the V gene TRBV5-1; TRBD1 aligns across 7 bases. The CDR3 totals 12 residues. V shed 3 bases and J 8 bases; nucleotides not matched to a gene: 3. Germline CDR1 reads SGHRS; CDR2 reads YFSETQ. CDR3 in amino acids: CASSSQGSTQYF. DNA of the CDR3: TGCGCCAGCAGCTCACAGGGGTCTACGCAGTATTTT. Supplemented by reference TRBV5-1 and TRBJ2-3, the full variable domain reads KAGVTQTPRYLIKTRGQQVTLSCSPISGHRSVSWYQQTPGQGLQFLFEYFSETQRNKGNFPGRFSGRQFSNSRSEMNVSTLELGDSALYLCASSSQGSTQYFGPGTRLTVL.

V is TRBV7-9 and J is TRBJ1-6; D unresolved. Germline-derived CDR1 and CDR2 are SEHNR and FQNEAQ (reference sequence). The V and J ends lost 2 bases and 7 bases respectively, with 12 bases between them. CDR3 size: 15 residues. CDR3 sequence reads: CASSLMGIDNSPLHF. CDR3 DNA: TGTGCCAGCAGCTTAATGGGGATTGACAATTCACCCCTCCACTTT.

This clonotype was recorded at least ten times. The rearrangement joins TRBV7-8 to TRBJ1-4; D possibly corresponds to TRBD1 (5 bases). Trimming removed 1 base at V and 3 bases at J, with 9 bases between. CDR1 is SGHVS, CDR2 FQNEAQ, per germline. The CDR3 is 15 residues long. CDR3 coding DNA: TGTGCCAGCAGCTTAGGAGGGGTACCTAATGAAAAACTGTTTTTT. Translated, it gives CASSLGGVPNEKLFF.

The chain employs TRBV29-1 and TRBJ2-3; 10 nucleotides match TRBD2. Germline V lookup: CDR1 SQVTM, CDR2 ANQGSEA. The CDR3 loop spans 15 amino acids. Trimming at V came to 8 bases and at J to 1 base, leaving 9 bases not matched to a gene. CDR3 nucleotides: TGCAGCATAAGCGGGGGGGCGGCTCGCACAGATACGCAGTATTTT. As protein: CSISGGAARTDTQYF.

This clonotype was picked up a small number of times. The chain couples TRBV7-2 to TRBJ1-2; D unresolved. V was cut by 3 bases and J by 0 bases, with 14 bases left in between. Germline CDR1 and CDR2: SGHTA and FQGNSA. CDR3 size: 16 residues. CDR3 nucleotides: TGTGCCAGCAGCTTCTTGGCCACAACCGCTAACTATGGCTACACCTTC. This sequence encodes CASSFLATTANYGYTF.

This clonotype was seen repeatedly, ten times or more. The genes are TRBV7-8 and TRBJ1-1; perhaps TRBD1 as D (5 bases). The CDR3 is 14 residues long. V lost 6 bases to trimming and J lost 7 bases, with 18 bases between them. The germline gives CDR1 SGHVS, CDR2 FQNEAQ. CDR3 region: CASSRGIGDFEAFF. The CDR3, as DNA: TGTGCCAGCAGTCGAGGGATAGGGGACTTTGAAGCTTTCTTT.

This clonotype has at least ten counts. J is TRBJ2-1 and V is TRBV10-2, with 10 bases that match TRBD2. The V gene's germline CDR1 is WSHSY and CDR2 SAAADI. V lost 5 bases to trimming and J lost 5 bases; unmatched junction nucleotides: 9. The CDR3 has 16 amino acids. In DNA form, the CDR3 reads TGCGCCAGCAGTAACCCGAGCGGGGGGGGGGACAATGAGCAGTTCTTC. This gives the protein CASSNPSGGGDNEQFF.

The table lists this clonotype with a few counts. The CDR3 loop is CAISDGTSGVDTQYF. The CDR3 bases are TGTGCCATCAGTGACGGGACTAGCGGGGTCGATACGCAGTATTTT. The chain employs TRBV10-3 and TRBJ2-3; 13 bases are a match to TRBD2. The CDR3 is 15 residues long. With V trimmed by 3 bases and J by 6 bases, 3 bases remained unmatched. Germline V gene data show CDR1 as ENHRY and CDR2 as SYGVKD.

J is TRBJ1-3 and V is TRBV7-3, with 7 bases matching TRBD1. J was trimmed by 2 bases and V by 0 bases; bases with no gene match: 4. Germline V gene sequence: CDR1 SGHTA, CDR2 FQGTGA. CDR3 size: 16 residues. DNA of the CDR3: TGTGCCAGCAGCTTAACGTCGGGACAGCCTGGAAACACCATATATTTT. This sequence encodes CASSLTSGQPGNTIYF.

This chain links TRBV12-3 or TRBV12-4 with TRBJ1-1, with TRBD1 matching 8 bases. The CDR3 runs 16 residues. V gave up 7 bases and J gave up 4 bases; unmatched junction bases: 14. CDR3 protein: CASTKKPGGFGTEAFF. In nucleotides, the CDR3 is TGTGCCAGCACTAAAAAGCCAGGGGGCTTTGGCACTGAAGCTTTCTTT.

This clonotype was detected many times. CDR3 in DNA: TGTGCCAGCAGCTCGAGGGATGGAGTCCCGATCTATGGCTACACCTTC. As protein: CASSSRDGVPIYGYTF. The V gene is TRBV5-5, the J gene TRBJ1-2; D gene unclear. Germline values: CDR1 SGHKS, CDR2 YYEKEE (reference sequence). The CDR3 is 16 amino acids. Trimming stripped 3 bases from V and 4 bases from J, with 19 bases between.

This rearrangement joins TRBV9 to TRBJ1-1; D is uncertain. The V end lost 0 bases, the J end lost 4 bases, and 7 bases lay between the germline ends. Looked up from germline, CDR1 is SGDLS and CDR2 is YYNGEE. This CDR3 region has 13 residues. The CDR3: CASSVEHTTEAFF. Written as DNA, the CDR3 is TGTGCCAGCAGCGTAGAGCACACCACTGAAGCTTTCTTT.